Sequencing of this T cell receptor (beta chain) was carried out in a study of blood T cell repertoires in COVID-19. Study-level background: Whether acute or convalescent, the COVID-19 samples came from the United States, Italy and Spain. PBMCs, B-cell-depleted T cells, or T cells provided the cDNA or gDNA that made up the material.

In the original analysis: Scientists estimated how many nucleated cells there were by amplifying reference gene primers. TCRdb keeps only in-frame clones here, not all; method: immunoSEQ multiplex PCR. Clone size and the V and J calls come from that table; the DNA yielded D and trimming. The sample lists about 150,000 clones, around 75% occurring once. The V end lost 6 bases, the J end lost 6 bases, and 12 bases lay between the germline ends. The CDR3 has 13 amino acids. Looked up from germline, CDR1 is MNHEY and CDR2 is SVGEGT. The material sequenced was peripheral blood. This receptor was obtained from a woman of 80 years or more with acute or convalescent COVID-19. V and J are TRBV6-2 or TRBV6-3 and TRBJ1-5; D gene ambiguous. CDR3 nucleotide sequence: TGTGCCAGCAGCCGCCCTGCCGGTCAGCCCCAGCATTTT. Its translation is CASSRPAGQPQHF.